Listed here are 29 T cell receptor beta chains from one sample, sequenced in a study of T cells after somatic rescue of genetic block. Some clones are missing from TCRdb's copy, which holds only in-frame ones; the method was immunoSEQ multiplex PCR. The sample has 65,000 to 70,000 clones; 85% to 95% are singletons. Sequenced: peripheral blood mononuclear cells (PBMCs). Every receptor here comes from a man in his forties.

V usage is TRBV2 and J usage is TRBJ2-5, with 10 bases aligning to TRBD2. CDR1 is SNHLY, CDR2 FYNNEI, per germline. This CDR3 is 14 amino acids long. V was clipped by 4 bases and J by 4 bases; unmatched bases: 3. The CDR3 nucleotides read TGTGCCAGCAGTGGTACTAGCGGGATAGAGACCCAGTACTTC. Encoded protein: CASSGTSGIETQYF.

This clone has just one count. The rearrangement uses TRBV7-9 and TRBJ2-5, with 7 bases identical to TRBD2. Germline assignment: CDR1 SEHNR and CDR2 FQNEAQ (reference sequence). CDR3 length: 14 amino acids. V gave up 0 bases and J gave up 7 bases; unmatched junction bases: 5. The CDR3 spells CASSLASGAGTQYF. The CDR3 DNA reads TGTGCCAGCAGCTTAGCCAGCGGGGCTGGGACCCAGTACTTC. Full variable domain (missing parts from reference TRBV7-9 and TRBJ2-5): DTGVSQNPRHKITKRGQNVTFRCDPISEHNRLYWYRQTLGQGPEFLTYFQNEAQLEKSRLLSDRFSAERPKGSFSTLEIQRTEQGDSAMYLCASSLASGAGTQYFGPGTRLLVL.

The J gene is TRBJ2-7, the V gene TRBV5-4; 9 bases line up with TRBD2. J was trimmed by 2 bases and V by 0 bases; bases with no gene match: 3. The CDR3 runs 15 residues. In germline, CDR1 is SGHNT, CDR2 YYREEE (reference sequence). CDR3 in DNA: TGTGCCAGCAGCTTGGCCGGCGGGGGGGCCTACGAGCAGTACTTC. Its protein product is CASSLAGGGAYEQYF.

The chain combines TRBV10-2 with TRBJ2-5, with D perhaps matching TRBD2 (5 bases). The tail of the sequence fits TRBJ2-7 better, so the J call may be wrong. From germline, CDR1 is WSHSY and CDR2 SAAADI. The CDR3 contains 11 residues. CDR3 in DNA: TGCGCCAGCAGTCCGGGGTACGAGCAGTACTTC. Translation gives CASSPGYEQYF.

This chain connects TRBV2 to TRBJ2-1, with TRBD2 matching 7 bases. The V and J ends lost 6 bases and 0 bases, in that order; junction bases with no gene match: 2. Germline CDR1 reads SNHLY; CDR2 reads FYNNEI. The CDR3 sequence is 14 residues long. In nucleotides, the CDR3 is TGTGCCAGCAGCCGCGGGAGCTCCTACAATGAGCAGTTCTTC. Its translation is CASSRGSSYNEQFF.

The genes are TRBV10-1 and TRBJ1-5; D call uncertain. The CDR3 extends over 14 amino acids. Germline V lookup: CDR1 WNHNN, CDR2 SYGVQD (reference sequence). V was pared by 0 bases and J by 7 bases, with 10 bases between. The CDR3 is CASSESVGQQPQHF. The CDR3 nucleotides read TGCGCCAGCAGTGAGTCGGTGGGTCAGCAGCCCCAGCATTTT.

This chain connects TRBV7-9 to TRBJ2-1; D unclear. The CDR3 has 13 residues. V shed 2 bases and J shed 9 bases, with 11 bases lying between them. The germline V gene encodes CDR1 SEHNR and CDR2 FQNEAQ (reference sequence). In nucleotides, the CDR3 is TGTGCCAGCAGCTTAAGTCCCAACAGTGAGCAGTTCTTC. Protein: CASSLSPNSEQFF.

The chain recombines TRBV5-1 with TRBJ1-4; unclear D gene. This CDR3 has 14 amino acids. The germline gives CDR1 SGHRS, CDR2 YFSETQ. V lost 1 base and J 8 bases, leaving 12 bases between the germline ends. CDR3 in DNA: TGCGCCAGCAGCTTGAGCCAGTTAGGGGAAAAACTGTTTTTT. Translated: CASSLSQLGEKLFF.

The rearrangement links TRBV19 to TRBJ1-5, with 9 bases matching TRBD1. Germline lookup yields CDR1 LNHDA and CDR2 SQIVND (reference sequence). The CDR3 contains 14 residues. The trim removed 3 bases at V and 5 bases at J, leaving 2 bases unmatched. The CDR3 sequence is CASSIRQGDQPQHF. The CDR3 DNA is TGTGCCAGTAGTATTAGACAGGGGGATCAGCCCCAGCATTTT.

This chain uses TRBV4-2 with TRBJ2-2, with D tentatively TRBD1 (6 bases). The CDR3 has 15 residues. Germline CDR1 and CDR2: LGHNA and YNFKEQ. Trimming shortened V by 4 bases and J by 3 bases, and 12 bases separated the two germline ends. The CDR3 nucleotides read TGTGCCAGCAGCCGCTCCGGGACATACACCGGGGAGCTGTTTTTT. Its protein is CASSRSGTYTGELFF.

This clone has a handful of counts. The CDR3 protein is CASSLAVGTGFGEQYF. For the CDR3, the DNA is TGTGCCAGCAGCTTAGCTGTCGGGACAGGGTTCGGAGAGCAGTACTTC. The chain is built from TRBV13 and TRBJ2-7, with TRBD1 matching 9 bases. The germline V gene encodes CDR1 PRHDT and CDR2 FYEKMQ (reference sequence). The CDR3 is 16 amino acids. V gave up 1 base and J gave up 7 bases; unmatched junction bases: 11.

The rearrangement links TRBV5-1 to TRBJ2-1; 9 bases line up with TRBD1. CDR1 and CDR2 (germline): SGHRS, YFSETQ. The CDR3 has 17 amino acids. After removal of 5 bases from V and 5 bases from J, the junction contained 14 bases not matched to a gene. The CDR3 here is CASSKTLDRGPHNEQFF. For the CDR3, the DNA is TGCGCCAGCAGTAAGACACTGGACAGGGGCCCCCACAATGAGCAGTTCTTC.

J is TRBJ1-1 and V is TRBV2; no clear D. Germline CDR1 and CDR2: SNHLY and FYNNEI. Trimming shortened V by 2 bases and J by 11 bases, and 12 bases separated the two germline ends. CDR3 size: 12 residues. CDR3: CASSERVPGAFF. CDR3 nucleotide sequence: TGTGCCAGCAGTGAAAGAGTCCCTGGGGCTTTCTTT.

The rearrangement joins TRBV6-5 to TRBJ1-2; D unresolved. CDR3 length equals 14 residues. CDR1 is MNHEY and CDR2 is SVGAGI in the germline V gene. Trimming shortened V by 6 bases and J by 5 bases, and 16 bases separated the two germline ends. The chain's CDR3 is CASSGRGVGYGYTF. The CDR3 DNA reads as TGTGCCAGCAGCGGACGGGGAGTGGGATATGGCTACACCTTC.

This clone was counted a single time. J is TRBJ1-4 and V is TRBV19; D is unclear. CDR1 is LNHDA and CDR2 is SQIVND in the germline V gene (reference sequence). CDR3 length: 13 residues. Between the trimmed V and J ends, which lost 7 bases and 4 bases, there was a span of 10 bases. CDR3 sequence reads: CASTPRSNEKLFF. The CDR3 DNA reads TGTGCCAGTACCCCGAGGAGTAATGAAAAACTGTTTTTT.

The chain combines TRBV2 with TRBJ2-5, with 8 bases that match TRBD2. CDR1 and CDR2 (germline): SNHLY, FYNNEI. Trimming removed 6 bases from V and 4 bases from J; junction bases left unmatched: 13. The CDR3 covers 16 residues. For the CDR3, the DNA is TGTGCCAGCAGGCCCGGGACTAGTAATTTTAGAGAGACCCAGTACTTC. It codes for CASRPGTSNFRETQYF. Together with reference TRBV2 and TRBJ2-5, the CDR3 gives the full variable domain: EPEVTQTPSHQVTQMGQEVILRCVPISNHLYFYWYRQILGQKVEFLVSFYNNEISEKSEIFDDQFSVERPDGSNFTLKIRSTKLEDSAMYFCASRPGTSNFRETQYFGPGTRLLVL.

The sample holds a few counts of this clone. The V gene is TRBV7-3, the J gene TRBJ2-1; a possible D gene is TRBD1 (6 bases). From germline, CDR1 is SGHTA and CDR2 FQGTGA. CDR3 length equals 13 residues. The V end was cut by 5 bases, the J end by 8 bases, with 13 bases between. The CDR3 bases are TGTGCCAGCAGCACCGGCACAGGGTATGAGCAGTTCTTC. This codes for CASSTGTGYEQFF.

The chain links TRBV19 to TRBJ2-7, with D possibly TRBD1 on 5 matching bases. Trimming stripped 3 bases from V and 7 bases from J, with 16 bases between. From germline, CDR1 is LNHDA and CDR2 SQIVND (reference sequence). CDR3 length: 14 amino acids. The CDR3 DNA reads TGTGCCAGTAGTATCGAATGGGGCGCTGGGGAGCAGTACTTC. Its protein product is CASSIEWGAGEQYF.

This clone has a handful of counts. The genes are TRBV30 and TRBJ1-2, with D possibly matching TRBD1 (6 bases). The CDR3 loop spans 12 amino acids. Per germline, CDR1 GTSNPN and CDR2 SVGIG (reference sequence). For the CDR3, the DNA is TGTGCGCGTGACACGAGGGGGACTGGCTACACCTTC. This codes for CARDTRGTGYTF. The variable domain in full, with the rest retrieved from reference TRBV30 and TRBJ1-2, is SQTIHQWPATLVQPVGSPLSLECTVEGTSNPNLYWYRQAAGRGLQLLFYSVGIGQISSEVPQNLSASRPQDRQFILSSKKLLLSDSGFYLCARDTRGTGYTFGSGTRLTVV.

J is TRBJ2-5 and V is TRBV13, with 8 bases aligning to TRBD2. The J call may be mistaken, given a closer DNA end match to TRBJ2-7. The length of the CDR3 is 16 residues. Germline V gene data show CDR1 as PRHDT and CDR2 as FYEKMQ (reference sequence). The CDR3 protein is CASSLNGRAIPYEQYF. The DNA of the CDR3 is TGTGCCAGCAGCTTAAACGGGAGGGCTATCCCCTACGAGCAGTACTTC.

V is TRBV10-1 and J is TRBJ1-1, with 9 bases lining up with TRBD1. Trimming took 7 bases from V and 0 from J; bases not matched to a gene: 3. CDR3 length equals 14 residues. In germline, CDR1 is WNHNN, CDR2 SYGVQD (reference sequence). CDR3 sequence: CASTRTGVNTEAFF. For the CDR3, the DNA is TGCGCCAGCACCCGGACAGGGGTGAACACTGAAGCTTTCTTT.

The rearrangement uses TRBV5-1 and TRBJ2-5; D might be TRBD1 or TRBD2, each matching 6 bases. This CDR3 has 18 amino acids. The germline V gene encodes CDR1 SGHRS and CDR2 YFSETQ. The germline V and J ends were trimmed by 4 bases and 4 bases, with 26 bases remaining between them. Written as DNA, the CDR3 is TGCGCCAGCAGCCCCTCCTTCGGGGGCTTCGGAGCGGGAGAGACCCAGTACTTC. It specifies CASSPSFGGFGAGETQYF.

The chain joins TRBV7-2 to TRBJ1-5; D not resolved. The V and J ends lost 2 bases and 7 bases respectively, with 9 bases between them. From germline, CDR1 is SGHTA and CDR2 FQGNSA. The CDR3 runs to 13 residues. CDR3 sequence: CASSLLIRQPQHF. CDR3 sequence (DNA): TGTGCCAGCAGCTTATTGATTCGACAGCCCCAGCATTTT.

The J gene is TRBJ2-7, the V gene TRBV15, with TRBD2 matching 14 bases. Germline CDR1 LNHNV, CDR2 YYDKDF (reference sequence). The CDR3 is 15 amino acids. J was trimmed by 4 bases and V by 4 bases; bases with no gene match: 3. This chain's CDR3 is CATSIGTSGSYEQYF. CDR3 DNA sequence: TGTGCCACCAGCATCGGGACTAGCGGGAGTTACGAGCAGTACTTC.

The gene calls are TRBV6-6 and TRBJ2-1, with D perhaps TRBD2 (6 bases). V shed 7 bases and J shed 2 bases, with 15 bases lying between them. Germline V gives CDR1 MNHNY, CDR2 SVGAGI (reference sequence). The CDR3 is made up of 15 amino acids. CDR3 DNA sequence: TGTGCCAGCACCCCGAGGCGGGGTACCTACAATGAGCAGTTCTTC. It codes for CASTPRRGTYNEQFF.

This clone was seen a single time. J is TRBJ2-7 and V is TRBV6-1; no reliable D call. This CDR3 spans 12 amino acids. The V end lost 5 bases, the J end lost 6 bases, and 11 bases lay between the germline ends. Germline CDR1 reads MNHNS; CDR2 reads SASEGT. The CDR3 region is CASSYTLVEQYF. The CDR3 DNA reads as TGTGCCAGCAGTTATACGTTGGTCGAGCAGTACTTC.

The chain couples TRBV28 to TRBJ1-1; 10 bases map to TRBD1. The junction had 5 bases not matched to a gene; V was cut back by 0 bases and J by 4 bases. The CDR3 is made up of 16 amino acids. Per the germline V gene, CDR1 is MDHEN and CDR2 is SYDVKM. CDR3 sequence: CASSLWTGGSGTEAFF. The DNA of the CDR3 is TGTGCCAGCAGTTTATGGACAGGGGGCAGTGGCACTGAAGCTTTCTTT.

CDR3 nucleotide sequence: TGTGCCAGCAGTAACCGGGACAGGGGAAGCACTGAAGCTTTCTTT. It codes for CASSNRDRGSTEAFF. The V gene is TRBV2, the J gene TRBJ1-1; 10 bases fit TRBD1. The CDR3 has 15 amino acids. In germline, CDR1 is SNHLY, CDR2 FYNNEI. The ends lost 5 bases at V and 4 bases at J; junction bases unmatched: 7. The complete variable domain, with remaining parts taken from reference TRBV2 and TRBJ1-1, reads EPEVTQTPSHQVTQMGQEVILRCVPISNHLYFYWYRQILGQKVEFLVSFYNNEISEKSEIFDDQFSVERPDGSNFTLKIRSTKLEDSAMYFCASSNRDRGSTEAFFGQGTRLTVV.

The CDR3, as DNA: TGTGCCAGCAGCGTAGAAGGAGAGACCCAGTACTTC. Its protein product is CASSVEGETQYF. The chain combines TRBV9 with TRBJ2-5; D is uncertain. Germline V gene lookup returns CDR1 SGDLS and CDR2 YYNGEE. V lost 0 bases and J lost 4, with 4 bases in between. The CDR3 covers 12 residues.